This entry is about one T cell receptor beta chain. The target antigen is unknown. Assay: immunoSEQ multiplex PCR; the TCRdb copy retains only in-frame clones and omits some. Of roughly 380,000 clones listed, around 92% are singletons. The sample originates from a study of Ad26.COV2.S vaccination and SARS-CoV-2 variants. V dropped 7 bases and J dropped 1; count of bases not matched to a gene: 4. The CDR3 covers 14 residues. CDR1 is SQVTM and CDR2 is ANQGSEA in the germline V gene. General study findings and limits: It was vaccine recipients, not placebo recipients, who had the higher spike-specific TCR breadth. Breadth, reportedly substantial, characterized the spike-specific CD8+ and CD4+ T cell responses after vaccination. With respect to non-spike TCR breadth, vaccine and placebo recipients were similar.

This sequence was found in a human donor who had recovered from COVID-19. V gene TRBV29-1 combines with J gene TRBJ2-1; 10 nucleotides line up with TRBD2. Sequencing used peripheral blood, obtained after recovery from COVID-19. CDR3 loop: CSAILAGSYNEQFF. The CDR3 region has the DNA TGCAGCGCGATACTAGCGGGGTCCTACAATGAGCAGTTCTTC.